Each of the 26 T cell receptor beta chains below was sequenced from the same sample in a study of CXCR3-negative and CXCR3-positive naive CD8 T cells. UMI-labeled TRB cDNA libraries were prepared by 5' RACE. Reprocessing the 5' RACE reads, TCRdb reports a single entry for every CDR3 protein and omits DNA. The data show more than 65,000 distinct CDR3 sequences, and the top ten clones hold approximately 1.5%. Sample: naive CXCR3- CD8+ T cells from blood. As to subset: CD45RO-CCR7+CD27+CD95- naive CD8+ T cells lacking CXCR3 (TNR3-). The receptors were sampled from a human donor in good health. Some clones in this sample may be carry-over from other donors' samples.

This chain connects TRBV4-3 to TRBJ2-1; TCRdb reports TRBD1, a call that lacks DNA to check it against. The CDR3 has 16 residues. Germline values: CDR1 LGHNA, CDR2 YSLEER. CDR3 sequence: CASSQDWTGGGDEQFF.

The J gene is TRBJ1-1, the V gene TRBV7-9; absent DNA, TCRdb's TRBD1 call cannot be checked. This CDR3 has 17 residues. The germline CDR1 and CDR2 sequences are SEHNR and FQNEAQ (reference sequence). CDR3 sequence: CASSLEVAALVGAEAFF.

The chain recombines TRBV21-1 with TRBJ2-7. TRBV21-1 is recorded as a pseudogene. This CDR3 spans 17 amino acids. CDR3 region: CASSKKIAAGRSYEQYF.

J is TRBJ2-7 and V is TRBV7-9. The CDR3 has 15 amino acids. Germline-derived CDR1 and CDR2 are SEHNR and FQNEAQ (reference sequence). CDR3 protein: CASSLGWGDSYEQYF.

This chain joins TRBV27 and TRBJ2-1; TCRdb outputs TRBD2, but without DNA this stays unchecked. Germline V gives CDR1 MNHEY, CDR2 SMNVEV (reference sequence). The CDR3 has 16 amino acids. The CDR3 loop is CASSSRTSGGINEQFF.

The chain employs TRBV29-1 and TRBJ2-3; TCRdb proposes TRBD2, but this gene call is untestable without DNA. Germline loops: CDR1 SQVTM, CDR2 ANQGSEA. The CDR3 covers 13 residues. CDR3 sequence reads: CSVRLAYTDTQYF.

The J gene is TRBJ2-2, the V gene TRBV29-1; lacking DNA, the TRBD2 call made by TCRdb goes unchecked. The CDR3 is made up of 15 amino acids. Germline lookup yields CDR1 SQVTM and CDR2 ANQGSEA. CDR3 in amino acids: CSSSFAGGGTGELFF.

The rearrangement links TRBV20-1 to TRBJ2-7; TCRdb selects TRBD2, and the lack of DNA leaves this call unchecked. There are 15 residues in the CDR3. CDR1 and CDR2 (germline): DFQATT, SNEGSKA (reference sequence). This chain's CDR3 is CSAKMGLAGSYEQYF.

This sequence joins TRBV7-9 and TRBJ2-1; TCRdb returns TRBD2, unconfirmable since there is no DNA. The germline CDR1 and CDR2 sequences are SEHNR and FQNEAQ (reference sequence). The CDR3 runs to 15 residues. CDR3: CASSLGTSDWNEQFF.

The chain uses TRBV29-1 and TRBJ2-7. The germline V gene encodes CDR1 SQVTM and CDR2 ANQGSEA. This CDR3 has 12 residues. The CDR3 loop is CSVPTVYGEQYF.

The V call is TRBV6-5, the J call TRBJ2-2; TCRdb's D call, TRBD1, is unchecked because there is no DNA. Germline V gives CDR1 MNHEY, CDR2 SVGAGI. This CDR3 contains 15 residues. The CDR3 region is CASSFSDRNTGELFF.

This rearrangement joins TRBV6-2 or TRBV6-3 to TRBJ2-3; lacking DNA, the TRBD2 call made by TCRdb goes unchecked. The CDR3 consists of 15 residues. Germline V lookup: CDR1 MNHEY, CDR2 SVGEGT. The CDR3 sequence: CASSETTSRRDTQYF.

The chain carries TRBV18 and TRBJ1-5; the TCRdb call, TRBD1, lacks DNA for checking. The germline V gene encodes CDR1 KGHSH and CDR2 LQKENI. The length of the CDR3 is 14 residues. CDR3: CASSDGQSNQPQHF.

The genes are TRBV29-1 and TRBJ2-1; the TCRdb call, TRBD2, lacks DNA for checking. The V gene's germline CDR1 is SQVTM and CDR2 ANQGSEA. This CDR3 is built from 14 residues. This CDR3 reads CSVEDGGVHNEQFF.

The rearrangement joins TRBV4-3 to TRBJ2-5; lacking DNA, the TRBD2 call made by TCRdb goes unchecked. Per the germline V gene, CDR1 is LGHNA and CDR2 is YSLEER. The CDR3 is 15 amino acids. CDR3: CASSPGGFGQETQYF.

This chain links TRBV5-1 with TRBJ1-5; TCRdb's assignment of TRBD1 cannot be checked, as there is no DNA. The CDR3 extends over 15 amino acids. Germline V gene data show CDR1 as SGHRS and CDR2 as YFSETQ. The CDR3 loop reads CASSFLGVSNQPQHF.

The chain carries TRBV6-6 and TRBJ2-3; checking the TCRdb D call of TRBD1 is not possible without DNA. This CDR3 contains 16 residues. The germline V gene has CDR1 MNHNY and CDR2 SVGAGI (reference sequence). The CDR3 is CASSYLRGPSTDTQYF.

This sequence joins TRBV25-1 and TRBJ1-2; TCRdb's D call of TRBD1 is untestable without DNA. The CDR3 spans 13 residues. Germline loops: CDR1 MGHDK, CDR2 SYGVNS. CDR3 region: CASSEQGMYGYTF.

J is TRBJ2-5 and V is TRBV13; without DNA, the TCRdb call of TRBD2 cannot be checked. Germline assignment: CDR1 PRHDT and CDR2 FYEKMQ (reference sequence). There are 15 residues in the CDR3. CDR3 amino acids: CASSGITSGEETQYF.

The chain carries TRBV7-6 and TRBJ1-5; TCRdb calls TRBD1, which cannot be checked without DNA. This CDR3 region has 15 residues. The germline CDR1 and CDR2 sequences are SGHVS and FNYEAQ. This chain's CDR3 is CASSPTAYSNQPQHF.

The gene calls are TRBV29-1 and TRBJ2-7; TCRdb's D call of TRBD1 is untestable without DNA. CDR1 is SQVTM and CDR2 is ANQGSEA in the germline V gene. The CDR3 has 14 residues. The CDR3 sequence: CSVIPTGLLNEQYF.

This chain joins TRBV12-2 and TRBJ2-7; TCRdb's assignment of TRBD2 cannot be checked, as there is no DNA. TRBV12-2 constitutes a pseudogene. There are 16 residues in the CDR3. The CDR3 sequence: CASRLLRRGCFYEQYF.

The CDR3 sequence: CASSDYGVSETQYF. V usage is TRBV2 and J usage is TRBJ2-5. The CDR3 totals 14 residues. The V gene's germline CDR1 is SNHLY and CDR2 FYNNEI.

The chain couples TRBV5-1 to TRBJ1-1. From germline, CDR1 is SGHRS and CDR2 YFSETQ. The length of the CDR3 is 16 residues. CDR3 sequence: CASRSSHAGENTEAFF.

This CDR3 reads CSVEDLEGARDTQYF. The genes are TRBV29-1 and TRBJ2-3; TCRdb selects TRBD1, and the lack of DNA leaves this call unchecked. The CDR3 runs to 15 residues. The V gene's germline CDR1 is SQVTM and CDR2 ANQGSEA.

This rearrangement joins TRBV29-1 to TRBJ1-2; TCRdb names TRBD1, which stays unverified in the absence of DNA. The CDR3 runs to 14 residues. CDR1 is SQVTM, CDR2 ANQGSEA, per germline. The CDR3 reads CSVVPQGAHYGYTF.